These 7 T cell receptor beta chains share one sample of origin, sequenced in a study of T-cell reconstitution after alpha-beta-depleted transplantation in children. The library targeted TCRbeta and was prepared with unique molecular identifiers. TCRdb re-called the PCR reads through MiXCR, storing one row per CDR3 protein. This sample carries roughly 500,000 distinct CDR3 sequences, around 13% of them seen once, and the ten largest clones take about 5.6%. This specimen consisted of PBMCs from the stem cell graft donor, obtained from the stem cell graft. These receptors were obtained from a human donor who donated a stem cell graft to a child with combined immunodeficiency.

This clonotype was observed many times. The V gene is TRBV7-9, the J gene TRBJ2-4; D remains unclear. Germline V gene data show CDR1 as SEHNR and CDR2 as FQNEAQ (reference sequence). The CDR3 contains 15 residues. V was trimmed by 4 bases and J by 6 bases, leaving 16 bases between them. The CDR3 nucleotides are TGTGCCAGCAGCTCCCCTATCCTGTCGACAAACATTCAGTACTTC. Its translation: CASSSPILSTNIQYF.

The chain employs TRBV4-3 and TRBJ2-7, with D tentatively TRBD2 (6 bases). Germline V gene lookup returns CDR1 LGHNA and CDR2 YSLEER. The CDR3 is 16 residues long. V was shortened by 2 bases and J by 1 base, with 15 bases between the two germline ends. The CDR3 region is CASSQTAGTPSYEQYF. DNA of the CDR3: TGCGCCAGCAGCCAAACAGCCGGGACTCCATCCTACGAGCAGTACTTC.

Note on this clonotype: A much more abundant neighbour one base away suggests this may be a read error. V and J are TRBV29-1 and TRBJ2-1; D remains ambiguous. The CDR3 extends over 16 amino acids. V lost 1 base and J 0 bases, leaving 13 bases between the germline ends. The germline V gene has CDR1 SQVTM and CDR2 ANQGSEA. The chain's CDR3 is CSVEAERWSSYNEQFF. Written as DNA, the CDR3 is TGCAGCGTTGAAGCCGAACGATGGAGCTCCTACAATGAGCAGTTCTTC.

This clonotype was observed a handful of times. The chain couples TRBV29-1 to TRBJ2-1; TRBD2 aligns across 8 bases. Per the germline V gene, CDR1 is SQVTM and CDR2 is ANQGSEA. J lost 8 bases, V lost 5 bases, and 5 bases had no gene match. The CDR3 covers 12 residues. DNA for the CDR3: TGCAGCGTTCGGGGGGGTATTCATGAGCAGTTCTTC. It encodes CSVRGGIHEQFF.

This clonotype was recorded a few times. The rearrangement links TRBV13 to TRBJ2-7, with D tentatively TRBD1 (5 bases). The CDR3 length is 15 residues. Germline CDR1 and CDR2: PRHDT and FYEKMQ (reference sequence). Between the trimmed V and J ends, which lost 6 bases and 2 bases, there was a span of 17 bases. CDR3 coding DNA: TGTGCCAGCAGTCCTCAGGGTTATAGCCCCTACGAGCAGTACTTC. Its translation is CASSPQGYSPYEQYF.

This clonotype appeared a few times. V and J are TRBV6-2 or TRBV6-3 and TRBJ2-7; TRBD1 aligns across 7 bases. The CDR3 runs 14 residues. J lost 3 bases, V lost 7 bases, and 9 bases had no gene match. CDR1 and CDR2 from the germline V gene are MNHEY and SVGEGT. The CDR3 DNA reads TGTGCCAGCAAGGGACAGACTCTCCTCTACGAGCAGTACTTC. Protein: CASKGQTLLYEQYF.

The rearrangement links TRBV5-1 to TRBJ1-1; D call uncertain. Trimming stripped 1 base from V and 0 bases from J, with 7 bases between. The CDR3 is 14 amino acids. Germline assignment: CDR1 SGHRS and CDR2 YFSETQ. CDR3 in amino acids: CASSLRDLNTEAFF. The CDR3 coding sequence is TGCGCCAGCAGCTTGAGGGATTTGAACACTGAAGCTTTCTTT.